This T cell receptor beta chain was sequenced for a study of blood T cell repertoires in COVID-19. Study as a whole: Sites in the United States, Italy and Spain provided acute and convalescent COVID-19 samples. In each case, the material was cDNA or gDNA derived from T cells, B-cell-depleted T cells, or PBMCs.

This CDR3 has 16 amino acids. Trimming pared 0 bases from V and 2 bases from J, leaving 14 bases between. The V gene's germline CDR1 is SGDLS and CDR2 YYNGEE. Clones were sequenced by immunoSEQ multiplex PCR, and TCRdb holds only the in-frame ones, with some missing. The table shows approximately 100,000 clones, with about 75% occurring only once. The receptor was isolated from an elderly man with acute or convalescent COVID-19. Material: peripheral blood. The chain has TRBV9 and TRBJ2-5; TRBD1 is a possible D gene (5 bases). The CDR3 sequence: CASSVGTGLIQETQYF. In nucleotides, the CDR3 is TGTGCCAGCAGCGTAGGAACAGGCCTAATTCAAGAGACCCAGTACTTC.